This TCR beta chain came from a study of memory CD4+ T cells and cytomegalovirus serostatus. Single viable CD3+CD4+CD8-CD45RO+ cells were sorted as the memory CD4+ T cells. Study conclusions and caveats: A US-trained random forest predicted CMV serostatus with median AUC around 0.93. Suggested: most of the CMV-linked TCR signature lies in CD4+ memory cells.

Clones were read by immunoSEQ multiplex PCR, and TCRdb kept only the in-frame ones, dropping some. Counted here are fewer than 75,000 clones, around 85% occurring once; the ten biggest clones make up 0.75% to 0.9%. Trimming removed 4 bases from V and 0 bases from J, with 12 bases in between. The CDR3 loop spans 15 amino acids. CDR1 is MGHRA, CDR2 YSYEKL, per germline. In the case of this clone: The antigen is unknown.

The genes are TRBV4-1 and TRBJ1-2; D gene ambiguous. The clonotype originates from an adult in good health and CMV-seronegative. Specimen: memory CD4+ T cells from blood. The CDR3 DNA sequence: TGCGCCAGCAGCCGCAGCGGCGGAGCTAACTATGGCTACACCTTC. It is translated as CASSRSGGANYGYTF.